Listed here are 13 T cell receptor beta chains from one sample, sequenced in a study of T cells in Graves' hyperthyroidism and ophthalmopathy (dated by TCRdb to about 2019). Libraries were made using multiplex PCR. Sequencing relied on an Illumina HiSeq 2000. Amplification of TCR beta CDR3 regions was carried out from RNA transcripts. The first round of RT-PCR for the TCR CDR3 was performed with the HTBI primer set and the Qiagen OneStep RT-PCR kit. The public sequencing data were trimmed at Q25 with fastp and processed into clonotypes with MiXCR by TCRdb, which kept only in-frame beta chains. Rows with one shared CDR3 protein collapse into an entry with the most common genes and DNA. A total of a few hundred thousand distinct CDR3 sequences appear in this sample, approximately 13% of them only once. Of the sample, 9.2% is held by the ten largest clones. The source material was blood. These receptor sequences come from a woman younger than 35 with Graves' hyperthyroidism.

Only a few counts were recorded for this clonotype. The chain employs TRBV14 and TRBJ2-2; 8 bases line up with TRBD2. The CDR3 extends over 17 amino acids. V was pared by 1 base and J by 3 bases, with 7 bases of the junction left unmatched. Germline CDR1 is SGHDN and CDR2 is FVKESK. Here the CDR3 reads CASSQGTGGQDTGELFF. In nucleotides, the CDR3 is TGTGCCAGCAGCCAAGGAACGGGGGGGCAGGACACCGGGGAGCTGTTTTTT.

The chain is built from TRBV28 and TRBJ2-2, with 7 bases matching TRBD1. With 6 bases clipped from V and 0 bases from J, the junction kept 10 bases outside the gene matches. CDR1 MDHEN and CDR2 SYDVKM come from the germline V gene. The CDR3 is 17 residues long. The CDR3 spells CASSFRGQRANTGELFF. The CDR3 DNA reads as TGTGCCAGCAGCTTCCGGGGACAGAGAGCGAACACCGGGGAGCTGTTTTTT.

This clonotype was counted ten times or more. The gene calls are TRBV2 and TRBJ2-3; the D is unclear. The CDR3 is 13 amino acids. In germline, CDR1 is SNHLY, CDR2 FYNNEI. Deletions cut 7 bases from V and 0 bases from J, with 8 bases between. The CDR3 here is CASKVGSTDTQYF. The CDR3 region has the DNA TGTGCCAGCAAAGTTGGGAGCACAGATACGCAGTATTTT.

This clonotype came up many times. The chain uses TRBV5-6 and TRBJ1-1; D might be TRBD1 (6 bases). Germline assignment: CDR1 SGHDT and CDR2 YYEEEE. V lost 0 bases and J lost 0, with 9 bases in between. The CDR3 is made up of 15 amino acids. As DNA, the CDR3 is TGTGCCAGCAGCTTGGGCGGACAGATGAACACTGAAGCTTTCTTT. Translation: CASSLGGQMNTEAFF.

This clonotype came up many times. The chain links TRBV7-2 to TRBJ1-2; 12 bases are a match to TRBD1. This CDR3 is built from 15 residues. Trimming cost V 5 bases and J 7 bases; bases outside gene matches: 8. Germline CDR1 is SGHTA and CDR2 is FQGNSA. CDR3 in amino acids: CASSPAGTGGSGYTF. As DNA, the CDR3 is TGTGCCAGCAGCCCGGCCGGGACAGGGGGCAGTGGCTACACCTTC.

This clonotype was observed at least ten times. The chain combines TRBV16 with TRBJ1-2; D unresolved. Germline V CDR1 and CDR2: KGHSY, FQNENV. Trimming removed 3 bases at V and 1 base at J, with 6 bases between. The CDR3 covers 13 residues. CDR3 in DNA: TGTGCCAGCAGCCAGGGAAATAACTATGGCTACACCTTC. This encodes CASSQGNNYGYTF.

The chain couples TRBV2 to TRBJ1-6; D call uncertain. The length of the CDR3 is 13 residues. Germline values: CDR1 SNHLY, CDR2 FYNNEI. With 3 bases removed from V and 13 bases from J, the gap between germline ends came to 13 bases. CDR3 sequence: CASSELPRAPLHF. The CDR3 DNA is TGTGCCAGCAGTGAGTTGCCCCGGGCTCCCCTCCACTTT.

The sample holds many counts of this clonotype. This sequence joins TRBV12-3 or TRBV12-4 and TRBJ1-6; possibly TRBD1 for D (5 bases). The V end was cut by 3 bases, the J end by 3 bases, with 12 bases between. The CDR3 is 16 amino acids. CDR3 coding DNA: TGTGCCAGCAGTTTGCATTCAGGGTTCTATAATTCACCCCTCCACTTT. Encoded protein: CASSLHSGFYNSPLHF.

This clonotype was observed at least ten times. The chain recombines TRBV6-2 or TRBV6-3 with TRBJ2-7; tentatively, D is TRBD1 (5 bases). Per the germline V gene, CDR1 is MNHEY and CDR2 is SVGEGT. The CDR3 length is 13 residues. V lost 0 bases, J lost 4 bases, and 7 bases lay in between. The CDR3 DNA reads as TGTGCCAGCAGTTACTCGACAGATTACGAGCAGTACTTC. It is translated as CASSYSTDYEQYF.

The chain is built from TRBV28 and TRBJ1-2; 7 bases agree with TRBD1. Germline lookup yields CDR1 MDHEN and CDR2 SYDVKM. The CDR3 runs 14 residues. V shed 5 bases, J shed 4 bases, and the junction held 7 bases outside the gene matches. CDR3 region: CASSPGQDPYGYTF. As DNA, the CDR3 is TGTGCCAGCAGTCCCGGACAGGACCCCTATGGCTACACCTTC.

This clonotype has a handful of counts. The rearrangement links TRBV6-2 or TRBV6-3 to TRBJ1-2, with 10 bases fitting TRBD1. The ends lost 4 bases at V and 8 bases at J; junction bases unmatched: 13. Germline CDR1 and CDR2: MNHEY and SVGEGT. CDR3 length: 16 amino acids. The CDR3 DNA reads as TGTGCCAGCAGTTCCGGGACAGGGGTCACGACTGGCGGCTACACCTTC. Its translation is CASSSGTGVTTGGYTF.

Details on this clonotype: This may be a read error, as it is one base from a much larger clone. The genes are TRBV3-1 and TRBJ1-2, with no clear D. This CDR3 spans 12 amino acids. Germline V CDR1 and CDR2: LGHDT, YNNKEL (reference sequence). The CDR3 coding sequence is TGTGCCGGCAGCCAACCGTCACAAGGCTACACCTTC. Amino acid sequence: CAGSQPSQGYTF.

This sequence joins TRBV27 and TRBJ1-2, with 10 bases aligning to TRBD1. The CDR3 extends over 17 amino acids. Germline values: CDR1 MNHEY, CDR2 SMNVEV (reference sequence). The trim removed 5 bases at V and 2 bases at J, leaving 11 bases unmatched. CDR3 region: CASSPHDRGLENYGYTF. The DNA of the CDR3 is TGTGCCAGCAGTCCCCACGACAGGGGGCTGGAGAACTATGGCTACACCTTC.